One and the same sample provided the 29 T cell receptor beta chains below, sequenced in a study of blood T cells in healthy people across ages. Primed by a sample-barcoded 5' primer and a J-beta primer mix, a second PCR proceeded for about 6 to 12 cycles. One entry per CDR3 protein results from TCRdb running MiXCR on the 5' RACE reads. The sample yields approximately 760,000 distinct CDR3 sequences, around a quarter seen once. The same specimen was also included in a second study, on T cells of mothers and their children.

The sample taken for sequencing was blood. The receptor source for this set is a boy younger than 18 in good health.

The V gene is TRBV12-3 or TRBV12-4, the J gene TRBJ2-7, with 8 nucleotides matching TRBD1. CDR3 length: 16 residues. The ends lost 5 bases at V and 3 bases at J; junction bases unmatched: 12. CDR3 nucleotide sequence: TGTGCCAGCAGTCCACTCAGGGGGCTGGATTACTACGAGCAGTACTTC. Its translation: CASSPLRGLDYYEQYF.

V gene TRBV4-1 combines with J gene TRBJ1-1; D is ambiguous. V was clipped by 1 base and J by 1 base, with 10 bases between them. The CDR3 covers 15 residues. Germline lookup yields CDR1 MGHRA and CDR2 YSYEKL. DNA of the CDR3: TGCGCCAGCAGCCAAGTTCCGACGGGGAACACTGAAGCTTTCTTT. Translating gives CASSQVPTGNTEAFF.

A note on this clonotype: Because it lacks the conserved phenylalanine or tryptophan at the end, this CDR3 is likely a read error. This chain connects TRBV12-3 or TRBV12-4 to TRBJ2-5, with 7 bases aligning to TRBD1. Germline trimming cut 5 bases from V and 3 bases from J; bases unmatched to any gene: 6. The CDR3 consists of 14 residues. Here the CDR3 DNA reads TGTGCCAGCAGTCCGACAACAGGGGAAGAGACCCAGTACCTC. Its translation is CASSPTTGEETQYL.

The chain is built from TRBV6-5 and TRBJ2-5; 12 nucleotides agree with TRBD2. CDR3 length: 20 residues. CDR1 is MNHEY and CDR2 is SVGAGI in the germline V gene. The V gene end was trimmed by 0 bases and the J gene end by 1 base; junction bases not matched to a gene: 12. The CDR3 DNA follows: TGTGCCAGCAGTTACTCTGGGTCCTCGCTAGCGGGAGGGATCCAAGAGACCCAGTACTTC. This codes for CASSYSGSSLAGGIQETQYF.

This clonotype was picked up a small number of times. The V call is TRBV18, the J call TRBJ2-5; 9 bases fit TRBD2. The CDR3 sequence is 13 residues long. Trimming at V came to 6 bases and at J to 5 bases, leaving 4 bases not matched to a gene. CDR1 is KGHSH, CDR2 LQKENI, per germline. CDR3 amino acids: CASSRGLAETQYF. Here the CDR3 DNA reads TGTGCCAGCTCCCGCGGACTAGCGGAGACCCAGTACTTC.

The chain couples TRBV6-1 to TRBJ2-5; 12 bases line up with TRBD2. The end of the DNA is better explained by TRBJ2-7, so the J call may be wrong. Germline V CDR1 and CDR2: MNHNS, SASEGT. This CDR3 is built from 16 residues. The CDR3: CASSELAGGLAYEQYF. CDR3 nucleotide sequence: TGTGCCAGCAGTGAACTAGCGGGAGGGCTAGCCTACGAGCAGTACTTC.

V usage is TRBV27 and J usage is TRBJ1-1; TRBD1 is a possible D gene (5 bases). V was cut by 5 bases and J by 4 bases, with 14 bases left in between. The germline V gene encodes CDR1 MNHEY and CDR2 SMNVEV (reference sequence). This CDR3 is 14 amino acids long. The CDR3 sequence: CASSPGGIGTEAFF. CDR3 sequence (DNA): TGTGCCAGCAGTCCGGGGGGGATCGGCACTGAAGCTTTCTTT.

The rearrangement uses TRBV12-3 or TRBV12-4 and TRBJ2-3; 11 bases map to TRBD2. This CDR3 has 17 residues. Trimming cost V 6 bases and J 6 bases; bases outside gene matches: 14. The CDR3 protein is CASSISGGDSIRDTQYF. The CDR3 DNA reads as TGTGCCAGCAGCATTAGCGGGGGGGACTCCATACGTGATACGCAGTATTTT.

The rearrangement links TRBV3-1 to TRBJ2-5; no clear D gene. Germline CDR1 reads LGHDT; CDR2 reads YNNKEL (reference sequence). Trimming took 2 bases from V and 0 from J, leaving 7 bases between them. This CDR3 has 14 residues. The CDR3 DNA sequence: TGTGCCAGCAGCCAACCATTTTACCAAGAGACCCAGTACTTC. It is translated as CASSQPFYQETQYF.

This clonotype was observed a few times. The chain uses TRBV7-2 and TRBJ2-5, with a tentative D call TRBD2 (6 bases). Trimming removed 6 bases at V and 5 bases at J, with 13 bases between. Looked up from germline, CDR1 is SGHTA and CDR2 is FQGNSA. The CDR3 is 13 residues long. The CDR3 DNA reads as TGTGCCAGCAGACCGCGAGGGAGGGAGACCCAGTACTTC. Residues: CASRPRGRETQYF.

CDR3: CAISVRFSGSSYNEQFF. Written as DNA, the CDR3 is TGTGCCATCAGTGTGAGGTTTAGCGGGAGCTCCTACAATGAGCAGTTCTTC. This chain links TRBV10-3 with TRBJ2-1, with TRBD2 matching over 9 bases. There are 17 residues in the CDR3. V shed 4 bases and J 0 bases; nucleotides not matched to a gene: 7. Germline V lookup: CDR1 ENHRY, CDR2 SYGVKD.

This clonotype was picked up a small number of times. The chain is built from TRBV4-1 and TRBJ2-1; D call uncertain. The better agreement between TRBJ2-7 and the DNA end casts doubt on the J call. This CDR3 is built from 14 residues. The germline V gene encodes CDR1 MGHRA and CDR2 YSYEKL. CDR3 in amino acids: CASSQEIGSYEQYF. The DNA for the CDR3 is TGCGCCAGCAGCCAAGAAATAGGCAGCTACGAGCAGTACTTC.

CDR3 nucleotide sequence: TGTGCCAGCAGCGCACCTAGCGGGGGTCGCGAGACCCAGTACTTC. This encodes CASSAPSGGRETQYF. The chain links TRBV9 to TRBJ2-5, with 10 nucleotides matching TRBD2. Germline values: CDR1 SGDLS, CDR2 YYNGEE. V was clipped by 3 bases and J by 5 bases; unmatched bases: 7. The CDR3 contains 15 residues.

Worth noting for this clonotype: Germline and junction disagree at one end, which may indicate a read error. J is TRBJ2-3 and V is TRBV7-3; 12 bases map to TRBD2. The CDR3 spans 15 residues. Germline loops: CDR1 SGHTA, CDR2 FQGTGA. The CDR3 here is CASRPTSGSIDTQYF. The CDR3, as DNA: TGTGCCAGCAGACCGACTAGCGGGAGCATAGATACGCAGTATTTT.

The chain links TRBV20-1 to TRBJ2-7, with TRBD2 as a possible D gene (5 bases). Germline CDR1 is DFQATT and CDR2 is SNEGSKA (reference sequence). The ends were cut back, 0 bases at V and 1 base at J, with 10 bases in the middle. This CDR3 comprises 14 residues. The CDR3 DNA sequence: TGCAGTGCTAGAGATACCGGGAAGTCCTACGAGCAGTACTTC. This gives the protein CSARDTGKSYEQYF.

This clonotype has only a few counts. This rearrangement joins TRBV11-2 to TRBJ2-7, with D tentatively TRBD1 (6 bases). V lost 5 bases, J lost 0 bases, and 14 bases lay in between. CDR3 length: 15 amino acids. The germline CDR1 and CDR2 sequences are SGHAT and FQNNGV. CDR3 in DNA: TGTGCCAGCAGCACGACAGGCGAGAGCTCCTACGAGCAGTACTTC. Amino acid sequence: CASSTTGESSYEQYF.

This chain joins TRBV7-9 and TRBJ2-5, with D unresolved. The J call is doubtful: the DNA matches TRBJ2-7 better. CDR1 SEHNR and CDR2 FQNEAQ come from the germline V gene (reference sequence). The CDR3 length is 13 residues. DNA for the CDR3: TGTGCCAGCAGCTTTGTCGAGGCCTACGAGCAGTACTTC. Translated: CASSFVEAYEQYF.

This clonotype turned up a few times. The rearrangement joins TRBV7-9 to TRBJ2-1; 12 positions agree with TRBD2. Germline values: CDR1 SEHNR, CDR2 FQNEAQ (reference sequence). V was pared by 7 bases and J by 5 bases, with 3 bases of the junction left unmatched. The CDR3 contains 14 residues. CDR3 DNA: TGTGCCAGCACCGGACTAGCGGGAAACAATGAGCAGTTCTTC. The encoded protein is CASTGLAGNNEQFF.

This clonotype showed up many times. The chain employs TRBV6-2 or TRBV6-3 and TRBJ2-4, with 10 bases aligning to TRBD2. CDR3 size: 15 residues. Germline-derived CDR1 and CDR2 are MNHEY and SVGEGT. The V gene end was trimmed by 4 bases and the J gene end by 6 bases; junction bases not matched to a gene: 6. CDR3 sequence: CASSLEGTSANIQYF. The CDR3 DNA sequence: TGTGCCAGCAGTTTAGAGGGGACTAGCGCAAACATTCAGTACTTC.

The V and J genes are TRBV28 and TRBJ1-2; D may be TRBD1 (5 bases). CDR1 and CDR2 (germline): MDHEN, SYDVKM. Trimming removed 6 bases at V and 4 bases at J, with 6 bases between. This CDR3 is 11 amino acids long. The CDR3 region has the DNA TGTGCCAGCAGGACAGCCTATGGCTACACCTTC. Translating it yields CASRTAYGYTF.

This clonotype has only a few counts. The chain combines TRBV9 with TRBJ2-3, with no clear D. V was trimmed by 0 bases and J by 7 bases, leaving 6 bases between them. The CDR3 has 12 amino acids. Germline-derived CDR1 and CDR2 are SGDLS and YYNGEE. The CDR3 DNA sequence: TGTGCCAGCAGCGTAGGTGACTATACGCAGTATTTT. Translating gives CASSVGDYTQYF.

The chain joins TRBV6-5 to TRBJ2-3, with 7 bases aligning to TRBD2. In germline, CDR1 is MNHEY, CDR2 SVGAGI. Germline trimming cut 2 bases from V and 4 bases from J; bases unmatched to any gene: 9. CDR3 size: 16 residues. Here the CDR3 DNA reads TGTGCCAGCAGTTACCTCGCCGGGACTAAACCAGATACGCAGTATTTT. Residues: CASSYLAGTKPDTQYF.

This clonotype was detected only a few times. This CDR3 reads CASSRGTSGTTFFYEQYF. The CDR3 DNA reads as TGTGCCAGCAGCCGCGGGACTAGCGGGACCACTTTTTTCTACGAGCAGTACTTC. This chain uses TRBV11-1 with TRBJ2-7; 13 positions match TRBD2. In germline, CDR1 is SGHAT, CDR2 FQDESV (reference sequence). V lost 5 bases to trimming and J lost 3 bases; unmatched junction nucleotides: 13. This CDR3 is 18 amino acids long. Full variable domain (rest looked up from reference TRBV11-1 and TRBJ2-7): EAEVAQSPRYKITEKSQAVAFWCDPISGHATLYWYRQILGQGPELLVQFQDESVVDDSQLPKDRFSAERLKGVDSTLKIQPAELGDSAMYLCASSRGTSGTTFFYEQYFGPGTRLTVT.

The chain recombines TRBV29-1 with TRBJ1-3, with a tentative D call TRBD1 (5 bases). V was trimmed by 7 bases and J by 7 bases, leaving 17 bases between them. The CDR3 has 13 amino acids. Per germline, CDR1 SQVTM and CDR2 ANQGSEA. The CDR3 sequence: CSALGLGGNTIYF. The CDR3 bases are TGCAGCGCCCTGGGACTTGGGGGGAACACCATATATTTT.

A few counts support this clonotype. This chain joins TRBV29-1 and TRBJ2-7; a possible D gene is TRBD1 (6 bases). Germline CDR1 and CDR2: SQVTM and ANQGSEA. V was shortened by 6 bases and J by 3 bases, with 9 bases between the two germline ends. CDR3 length equals 11 residues. CDR3 amino acids: CSVETGYEQYF. In DNA form, the CDR3 reads TGCAGCGTGGAGACAGGCTACGAGCAGTACTTC.

The chain employs TRBV5-6 and TRBJ2-5; 9 nucleotides agree with TRBD2. Germline loops: CDR1 SGHDT, CDR2 YYEEEE. J was trimmed by 2 bases and V by 1 base; bases with no gene match: 6. The CDR3 extends over 16 amino acids. For the CDR3, the DNA is TGTGCCAGCAGCTTGTATAAGCGGGGGGAACAAGAGACCCAGTACTTC. Its translation is CASSLYKRGEQETQYF.

This sequence joins TRBV7-8 and TRBJ2-3, with D uncertain. Trimming removed 2 bases at V and 3 bases at J, with 12 bases between. The CDR3 extends over 15 amino acids. Germline V lookup: CDR1 SGHVS, CDR2 FQNEAQ. For the CDR3, the DNA is TGTGCCAGCAGCTTACTTAGCAGGAGTACAGATACGCAGTATTTT. This translates into CASSLLSRSTDTQYF.

This clonotype was observed a few times. The chain combines TRBV7-9 with TRBJ1-4; no definite D call. Between the trimmed V and J ends, which lost 5 bases and 1 base, there was a span of 11 bases. The CDR3 sequence is 15 residues long. Germline CDR1 is SEHNR and CDR2 is FQNEAQ (reference sequence). For the CDR3, the DNA is TGTGCCAGCAGCGTTCGGGAGGGAACTAATGAAAAACTGTTTTTT. Translating it yields CASSVREGTNEKLFF.

This clonotype was observed a few times. The chain combines TRBV9 with TRBJ2-4; D tentatively reads TRBD1 or TRBD2 (5 bases each). CDR3 length: 16 residues. Trimming left V 0 bases short and J 7 bases short, with 17 bases between. Germline V gene sequence: CDR1 SGDLS, CDR2 YYNGEE. Here the CDR3 reads CASSVGAIAGGNIQYF. CDR3 coding DNA: TGTGCCAGCAGCGTAGGCGCCATCGCTGGGGGTAACATTCAGTACTTC.